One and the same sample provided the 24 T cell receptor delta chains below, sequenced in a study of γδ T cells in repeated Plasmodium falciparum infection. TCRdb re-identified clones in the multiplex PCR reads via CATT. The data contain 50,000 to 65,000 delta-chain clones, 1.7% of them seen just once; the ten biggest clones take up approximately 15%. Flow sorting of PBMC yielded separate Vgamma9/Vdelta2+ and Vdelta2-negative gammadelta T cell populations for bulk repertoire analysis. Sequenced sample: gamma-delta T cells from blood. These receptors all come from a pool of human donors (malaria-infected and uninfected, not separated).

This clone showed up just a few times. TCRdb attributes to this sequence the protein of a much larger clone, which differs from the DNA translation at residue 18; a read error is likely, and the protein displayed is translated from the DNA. The CDR3 sequence is CAFSPVLGDSYPNNTDKPIF. The CDR3 coding sequence is TGTGCCTTTAGTCCAGTACTGGGGGATAGTTACCCGAACAACACCGATAAACCCATCTTT. The chain has TRDV3 and TRDJ1; the match to TRDD3 covers 11 bases. The germline V gene has CDR1 TVYSNPD and CDR2 GDNSRS (reference sequence). This CDR3 has 20 amino acids.

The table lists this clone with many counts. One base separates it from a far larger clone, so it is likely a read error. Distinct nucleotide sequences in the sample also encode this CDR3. CDR3 protein: CACDTDNWGIRVLPITPPRIF. Here the CDR3 DNA reads TGTGCCTGTGACACCGACAACTGGGGGATACGCGTCTTACCAATCACACCCCCTCGAATCTTT. Here the V gene is TRDV2, but the J gene went uncalled; TRDD3 was called by the table and not checked on the DNA. The germline V gene has CDR1 GEAIGNYY and CDR2 EKD. This CDR3 has 21 amino acids.

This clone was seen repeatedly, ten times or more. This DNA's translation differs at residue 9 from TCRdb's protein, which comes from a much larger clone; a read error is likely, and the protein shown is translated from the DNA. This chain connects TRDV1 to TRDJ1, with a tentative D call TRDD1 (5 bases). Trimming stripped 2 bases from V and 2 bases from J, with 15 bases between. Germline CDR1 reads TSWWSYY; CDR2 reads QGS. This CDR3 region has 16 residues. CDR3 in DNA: TGTGCTCTTGGGGAAGAAGAAATCCCTCTTACCGATAAACTCATCTTT. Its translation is CALGEEEIPLTDKLIF.

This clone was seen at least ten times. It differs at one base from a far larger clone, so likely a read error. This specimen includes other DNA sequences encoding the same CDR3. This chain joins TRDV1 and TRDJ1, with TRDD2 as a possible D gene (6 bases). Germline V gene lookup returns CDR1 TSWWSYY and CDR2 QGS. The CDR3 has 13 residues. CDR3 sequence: CALRPSLTDKLIF. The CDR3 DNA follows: TGCGCTCTGCGGCCTTCCCTGACCGATAAACTCATCTTT.

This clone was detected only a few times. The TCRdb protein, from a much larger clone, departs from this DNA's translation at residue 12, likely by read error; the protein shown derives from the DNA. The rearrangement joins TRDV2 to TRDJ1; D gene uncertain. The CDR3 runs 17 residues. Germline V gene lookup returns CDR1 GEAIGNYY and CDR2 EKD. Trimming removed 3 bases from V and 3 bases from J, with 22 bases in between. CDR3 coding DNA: TGTGCCTGTGACCCTCTTACTAAAGCCCAGTACGCCGATAAACTCATCTTT. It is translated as CACDPLTKAQYADKLIF.

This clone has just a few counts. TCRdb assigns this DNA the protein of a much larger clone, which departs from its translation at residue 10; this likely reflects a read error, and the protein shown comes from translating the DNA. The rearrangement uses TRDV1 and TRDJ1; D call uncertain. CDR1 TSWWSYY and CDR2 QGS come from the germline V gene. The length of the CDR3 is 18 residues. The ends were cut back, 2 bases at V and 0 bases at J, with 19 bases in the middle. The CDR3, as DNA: TGTGCTCTTGGGGAATACGTAGCTTCGGTCCCGTACACCGATAAACTCATCTTT. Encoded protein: CALGEYVASVPYTDKLIF.

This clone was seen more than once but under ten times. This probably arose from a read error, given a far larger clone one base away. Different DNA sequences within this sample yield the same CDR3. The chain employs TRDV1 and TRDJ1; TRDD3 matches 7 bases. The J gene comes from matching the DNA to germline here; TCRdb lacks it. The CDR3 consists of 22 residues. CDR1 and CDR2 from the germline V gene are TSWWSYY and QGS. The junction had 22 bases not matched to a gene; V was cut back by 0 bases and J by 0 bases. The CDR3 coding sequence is TGTGCTCTTGGGGAACTCAAGGTACCTACCGGGGATAAGCCCGGGGACACCGATAAACTCATCTTT. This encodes CALGELKVPTGDKPGDTDKLIF.

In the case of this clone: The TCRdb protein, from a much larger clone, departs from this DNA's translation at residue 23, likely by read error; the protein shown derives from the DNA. The CDR3 DNA is TGTGCTCTTGGGGAAGCGGGGCCTTCCTACGGGAGGAGTACTGGGGGACCCCGTTGGGTCACCGATAGACTCATCTTT. Residues: CALGEAGPSYGRSTGGPRWVTDRLIF. This sequence joins TRDV1 and TRDJ1, with D perhaps given as TRDD2 or TRDD3 (9 bases each). As TCRdb names no J gene, one was assigned here on the basis of a DNA match to germline. The CDR3 is made up of 26 amino acids. CDR1 is TSWWSYY and CDR2 is QGS in the germline V gene.

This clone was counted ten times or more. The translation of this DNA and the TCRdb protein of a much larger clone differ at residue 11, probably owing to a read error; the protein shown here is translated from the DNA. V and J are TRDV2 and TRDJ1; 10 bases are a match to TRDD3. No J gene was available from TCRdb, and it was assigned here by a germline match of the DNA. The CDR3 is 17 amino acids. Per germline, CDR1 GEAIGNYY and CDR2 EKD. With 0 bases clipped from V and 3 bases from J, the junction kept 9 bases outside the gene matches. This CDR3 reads CACDTVGGYANPDKLIF. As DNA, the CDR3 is TGTGCCTGTGACACCGTAGGGGGATACGCGAATCCCGATAAACTCATCTTT.

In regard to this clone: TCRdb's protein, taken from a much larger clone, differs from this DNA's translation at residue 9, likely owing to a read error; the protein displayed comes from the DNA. This chain's CDR3 is CALSIPIPCYHRSWDTRQMFF. In nucleotides, the CDR3 is TGTGCCTTGTCGATTCCTATCCCGTGCTACCACCGCTCCTGGGACACCCGACAGATGTTTTTC. The J gene is TRDJ3, the V gene TRDV3; tentative D call: TRDD2 (6 bases). The V and J ends lost 3 bases and 0 bases respectively, with 27 bases between them. This CDR3 has 21 amino acids. Germline V gene data show CDR1 as TVYSNPD and CDR2 as GDNSRS (reference sequence).

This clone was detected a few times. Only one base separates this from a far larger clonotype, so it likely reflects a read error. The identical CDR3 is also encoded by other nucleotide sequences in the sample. In DNA form, the CDR3 reads TGTGCTCTTGGTCCAAAGGGCGGCAGGGGTACTGGGATGCTGACGGATAAACTCATCTTT. It translates to CALGPKGGRGTGMLTDKLIF. This chain links TRDV1 with TRDJ1, with D possibly being TRDD3 (6 bases). The J gene is not listed in TCRdb, so it was assigned here from a DNA match to germline. Germline loops: CDR1 TSWWSYY, CDR2 QGS. Trimming took off 6 bases at V and 5 bases at J, with 34 bases between the two ends. This CDR3 is built from 20 residues.

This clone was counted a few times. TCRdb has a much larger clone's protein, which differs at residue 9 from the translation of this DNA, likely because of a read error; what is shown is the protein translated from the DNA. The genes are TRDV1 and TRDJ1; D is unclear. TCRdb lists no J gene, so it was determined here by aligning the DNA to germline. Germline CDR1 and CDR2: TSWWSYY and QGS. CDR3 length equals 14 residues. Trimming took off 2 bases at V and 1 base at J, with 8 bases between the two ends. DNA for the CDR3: TGTGCTCTTGGGGAATGGTTTGGCACCGATAAACTCATCTTT. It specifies CALGEWFGTDKLIF.

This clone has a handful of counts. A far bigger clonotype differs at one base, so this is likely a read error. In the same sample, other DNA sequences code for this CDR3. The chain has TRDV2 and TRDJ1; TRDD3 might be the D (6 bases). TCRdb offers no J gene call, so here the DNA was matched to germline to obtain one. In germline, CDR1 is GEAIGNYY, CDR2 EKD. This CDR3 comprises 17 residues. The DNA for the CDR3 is TGTGCCTGCGACACCCTTGGGGGGGGCATGTACACCGATAAACTCATCTTT. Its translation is CACDTLGGGMYTDKLIF.

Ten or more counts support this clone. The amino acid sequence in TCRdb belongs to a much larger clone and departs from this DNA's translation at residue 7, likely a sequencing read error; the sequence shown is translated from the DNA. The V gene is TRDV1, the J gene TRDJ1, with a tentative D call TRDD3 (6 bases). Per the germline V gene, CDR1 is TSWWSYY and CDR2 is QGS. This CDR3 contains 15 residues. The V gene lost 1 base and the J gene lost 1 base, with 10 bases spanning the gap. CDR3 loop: CALGERSLGTDKLIF. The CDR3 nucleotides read TGTGCTCTTGGGGAACGATCACTGGGCACCGATAAACTCATCTTT.

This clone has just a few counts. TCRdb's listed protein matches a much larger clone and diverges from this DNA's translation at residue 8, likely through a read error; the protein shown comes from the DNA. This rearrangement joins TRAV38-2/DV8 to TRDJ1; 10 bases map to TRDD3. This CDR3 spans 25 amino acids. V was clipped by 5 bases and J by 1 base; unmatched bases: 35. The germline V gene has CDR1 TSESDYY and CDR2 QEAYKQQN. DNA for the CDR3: TGTGCTTATAGTAGCTTTTCGGCCTTCCTCCAATACCCGTACTGGGGGATCCGAGCCACCGATAAACTCATCTTT. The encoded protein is CAYSSFSAFLQYPYWGIRATDKLIF.

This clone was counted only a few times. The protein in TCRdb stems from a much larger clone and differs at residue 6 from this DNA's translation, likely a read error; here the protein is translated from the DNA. CDR3 amino acids: CACDTDQNLGVLGDTREPDKLIF. The CDR3 DNA reads TGTGCCTGTGACACCGACCAAAATTTAGGAGTACTGGGGGATACGCGGGAACCCGATAAACTCATCTTT. This chain uses TRDV2 with TRDJ1, with 13 nucleotides matching TRDD3. With 0 bases clipped from V and 3 bases from J, the junction kept 24 bases outside the gene matches. CDR1 and CDR2 (germline): GEAIGNYY, EKD. CDR3 length: 23 residues.

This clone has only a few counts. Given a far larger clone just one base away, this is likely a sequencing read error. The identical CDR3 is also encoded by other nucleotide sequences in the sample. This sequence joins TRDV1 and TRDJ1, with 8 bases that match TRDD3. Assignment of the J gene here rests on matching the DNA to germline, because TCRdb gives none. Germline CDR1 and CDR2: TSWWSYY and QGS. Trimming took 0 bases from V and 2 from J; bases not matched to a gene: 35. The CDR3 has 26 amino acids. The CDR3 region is CALGELCFLSSSLAATGGEYTDKLIF. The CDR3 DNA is TGTGCTCTTGGGGAACTCTGTTTCCTGTCATCTTCCTTAGCGGCTACTGGGGGCGAGTATACCGATAAACTCATCTTT.

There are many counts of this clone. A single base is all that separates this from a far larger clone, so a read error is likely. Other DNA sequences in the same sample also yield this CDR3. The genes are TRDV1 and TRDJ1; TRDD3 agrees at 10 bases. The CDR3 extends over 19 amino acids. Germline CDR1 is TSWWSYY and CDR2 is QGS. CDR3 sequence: CALGESPRTGGCNSDKLIF. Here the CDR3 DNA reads TGTGCCCTTGGGGAGAGTCCTCGTACTGGGGGATGTAACTCCGATAAACTCATCTTT.

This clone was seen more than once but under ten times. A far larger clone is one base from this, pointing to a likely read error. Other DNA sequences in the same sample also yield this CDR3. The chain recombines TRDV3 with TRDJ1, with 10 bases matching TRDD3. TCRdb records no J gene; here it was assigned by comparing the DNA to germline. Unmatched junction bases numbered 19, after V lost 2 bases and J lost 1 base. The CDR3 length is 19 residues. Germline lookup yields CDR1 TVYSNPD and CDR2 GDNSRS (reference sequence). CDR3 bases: TGTGCCTTTGCCGCCGGCCCCTACTGGGGGATGGTCGTCACCGATAAACTCATCTTT. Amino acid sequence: CAFAAGPYWGMVVTDKLIF.

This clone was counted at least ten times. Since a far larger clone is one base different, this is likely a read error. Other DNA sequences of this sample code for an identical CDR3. CDR3: CALGELSGGYATDTDKLIF. In DNA form, the CDR3 reads TGTGCTCTTGGGGAACTATCTGGGGGGTACGCGACTGACACCGATAAACTCATCTTT. The J gene is TRDJ1, the V gene TRDV1; TRDD3 matches at 7 bases. This CDR3 is 19 amino acids long. In germline, CDR1 is TSWWSYY, CDR2 QGS. Trimming cost V 0 bases and J 0 bases; bases outside gene matches: 13.

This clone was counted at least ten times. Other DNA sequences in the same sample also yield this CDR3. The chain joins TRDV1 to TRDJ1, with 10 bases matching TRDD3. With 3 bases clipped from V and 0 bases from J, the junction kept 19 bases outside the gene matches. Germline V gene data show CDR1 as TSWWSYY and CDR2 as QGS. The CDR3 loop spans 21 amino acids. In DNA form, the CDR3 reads TGTGCTCTTGGGGATCCTCCTTCCTCCCGGGACTGGGGGATGTACACCGATAAACTCATCTTT. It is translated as CALGDPPSSRDWGMYTDKLIF.

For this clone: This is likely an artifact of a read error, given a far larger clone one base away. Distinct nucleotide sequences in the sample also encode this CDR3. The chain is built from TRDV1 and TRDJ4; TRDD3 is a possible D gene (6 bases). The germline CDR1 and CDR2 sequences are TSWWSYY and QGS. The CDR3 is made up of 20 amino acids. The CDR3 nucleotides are TGTGCTCTTGGGGAACCCCTCCTGGGGCCGTGGAATCCCCCATCTGGACCCCTGATCTTC. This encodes CALGEPLLGPWNPPSGPLIF.

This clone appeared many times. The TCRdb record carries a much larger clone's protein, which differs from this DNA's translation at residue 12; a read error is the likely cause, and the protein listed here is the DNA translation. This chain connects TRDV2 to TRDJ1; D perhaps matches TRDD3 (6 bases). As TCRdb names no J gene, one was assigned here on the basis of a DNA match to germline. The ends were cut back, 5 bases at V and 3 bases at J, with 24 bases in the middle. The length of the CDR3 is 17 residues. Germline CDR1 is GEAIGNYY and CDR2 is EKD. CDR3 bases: TGTGCCTGTGGATTACTGGGCCTGTCGGAGGACGCCGATAAACTCATCTTT. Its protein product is CACGLLGLSEDADKLIF.

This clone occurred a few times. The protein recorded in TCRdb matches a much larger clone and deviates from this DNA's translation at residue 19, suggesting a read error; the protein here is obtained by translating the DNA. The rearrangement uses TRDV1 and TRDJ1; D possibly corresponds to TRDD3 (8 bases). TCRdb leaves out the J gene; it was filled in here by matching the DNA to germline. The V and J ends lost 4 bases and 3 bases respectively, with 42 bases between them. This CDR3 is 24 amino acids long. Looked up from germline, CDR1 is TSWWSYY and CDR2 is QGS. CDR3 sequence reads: CALGAFSYQRMYWGPLPAADKLIF. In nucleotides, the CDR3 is TGTGCTCTTGGGGCTTTTTCCTACCAGAGAATGTACTGGGGGCCCCTCCCTGCCGCCGATAAACTCATCTTT.